Below are 5 T cell receptor beta chains sequenced from a single sample in a study of identical twins. TCRdb reanalysed the 5' RACE reads using MiXCR and keeps one entry per CDR3 protein. The data contain fewer than 250,000 distinct CDR3 sequences, around 7.6% of them seen just once; the ten biggest clones take up under 6%. This same sample was also part of a study on yellow fever vaccine responses in identical twins.

Sequencing input: CD8+ T cells sorted from blood. These receptors all come from a woman between 18 and 30 years old in good health.

The chain joins TRBV4-1 to TRBJ2-3; 7 bases agree with TRBD1. Germline V gives CDR1 MGHRA, CDR2 YSYEKL. V was pared by 2 bases and J by 2 bases, with 4 bases of the junction left unmatched. The CDR3 length is 15 residues. The CDR3 DNA sequence: TGCGCCAGCAGCCAACCGGGACAGCCCACAGATACGCAGTATTTT. It yields the protein CASSQPGQPTDTQYF.

This clonotype came up a few times. The chain combines TRBV6-5 with TRBJ2-1, with D unresolved. The CDR3 consists of 15 residues. Trimming pared 4 bases from V and 6 bases from J, leaving 16 bases between. Germline assignment: CDR1 MNHEY and CDR2 SVGAGI. This CDR3 reads CASSWLVVGSNEQFF. The CDR3 DNA reads as TGTGCCAGCAGTTGGTTGGTAGTCGGGTCCAATGAGCAGTTCTTC.

The rearrangement uses TRBV7-6 and TRBJ2-3, with 8 positions matching TRBD2. The germline V gene encodes CDR1 SGHVS and CDR2 FNYEAQ. The ends lost 1 base at V and 6 bases at J; junction bases unmatched: 9. The CDR3 covers 16 residues. The CDR3 loop reads CASSLEVGRVSDTQYF. The CDR3 bases are TGTGCCAGCAGCTTAGAGGTCGGGAGGGTGAGTGATACGCAGTATTTT.

This clonotype was observed at least ten times. The CDR3 spells CASSDRGRYQETQYF. The DNA for the CDR3 is TGTGCCAGCAGTGACAGGGGGAGGTACCAAGAGACCCAGTACTTC. The chain carries TRBV2 and TRBJ2-5; D is perhaps TRBD1 (7 bases). Germline assignment: CDR1 SNHLY and CDR2 FYNNEI. The V end lost 3 bases, the J end lost 0 bases, and 11 bases lay between the germline ends. The CDR3 length is 15 residues.

This chain uses TRBV5-1 with TRBJ2-3; D is possibly TRBD1 or TRBD2 (5 bases each). The V gene lost 6 bases and the J gene lost 4 bases, with 30 bases spanning the gap. The CDR3 spans 19 residues. Germline CDR1 reads SGHRS; CDR2 reads YFSETQ. The DNA of the CDR3 is TGCGCCAGCACCTCTAGGAGTTGGGACCGGGCCCAACGACCAGATACGCAGTATTTT. Its translation is CASTSRSWDRAQRPDTQYF.